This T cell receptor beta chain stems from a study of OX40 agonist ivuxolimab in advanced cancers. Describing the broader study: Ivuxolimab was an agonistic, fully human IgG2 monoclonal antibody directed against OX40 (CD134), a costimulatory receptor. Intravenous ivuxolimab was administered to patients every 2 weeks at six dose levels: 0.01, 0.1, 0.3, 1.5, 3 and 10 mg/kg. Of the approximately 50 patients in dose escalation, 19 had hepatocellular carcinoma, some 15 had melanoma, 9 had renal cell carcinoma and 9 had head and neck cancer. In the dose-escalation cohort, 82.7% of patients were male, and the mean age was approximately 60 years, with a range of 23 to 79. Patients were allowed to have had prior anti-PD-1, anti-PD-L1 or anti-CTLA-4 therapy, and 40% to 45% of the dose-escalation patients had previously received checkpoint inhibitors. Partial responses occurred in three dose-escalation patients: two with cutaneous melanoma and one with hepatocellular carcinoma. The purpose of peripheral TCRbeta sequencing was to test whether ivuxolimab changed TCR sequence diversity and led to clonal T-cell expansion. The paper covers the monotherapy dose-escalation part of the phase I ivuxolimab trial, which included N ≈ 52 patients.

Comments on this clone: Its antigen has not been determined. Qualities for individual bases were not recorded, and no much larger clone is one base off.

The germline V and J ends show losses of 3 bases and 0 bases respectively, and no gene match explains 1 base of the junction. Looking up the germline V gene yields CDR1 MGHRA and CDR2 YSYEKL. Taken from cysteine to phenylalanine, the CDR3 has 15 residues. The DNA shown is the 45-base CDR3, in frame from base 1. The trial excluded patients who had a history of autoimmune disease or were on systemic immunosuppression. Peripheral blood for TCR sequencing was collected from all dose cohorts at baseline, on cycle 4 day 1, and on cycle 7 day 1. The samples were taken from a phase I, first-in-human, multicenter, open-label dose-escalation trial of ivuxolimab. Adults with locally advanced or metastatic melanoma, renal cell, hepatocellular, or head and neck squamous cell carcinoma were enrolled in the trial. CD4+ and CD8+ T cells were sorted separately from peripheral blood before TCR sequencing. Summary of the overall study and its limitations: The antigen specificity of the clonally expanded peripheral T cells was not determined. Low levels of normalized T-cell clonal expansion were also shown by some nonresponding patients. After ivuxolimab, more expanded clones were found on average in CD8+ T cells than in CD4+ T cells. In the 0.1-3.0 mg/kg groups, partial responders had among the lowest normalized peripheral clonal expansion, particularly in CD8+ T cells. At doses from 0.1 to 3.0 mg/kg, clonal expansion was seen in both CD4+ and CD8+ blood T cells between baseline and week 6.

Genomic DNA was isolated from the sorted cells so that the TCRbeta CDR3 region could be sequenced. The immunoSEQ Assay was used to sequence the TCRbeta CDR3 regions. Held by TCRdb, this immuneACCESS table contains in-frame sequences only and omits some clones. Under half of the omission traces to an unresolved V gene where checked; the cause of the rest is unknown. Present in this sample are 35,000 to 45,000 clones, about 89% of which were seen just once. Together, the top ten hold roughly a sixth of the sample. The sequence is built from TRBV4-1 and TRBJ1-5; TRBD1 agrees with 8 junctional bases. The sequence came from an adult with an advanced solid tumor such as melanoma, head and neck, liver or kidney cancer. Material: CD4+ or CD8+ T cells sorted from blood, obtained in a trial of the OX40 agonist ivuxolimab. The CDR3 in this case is CASSHGQGSNQPQHF. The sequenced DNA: TGCGCCAGCAGCCATGGACAGGGTAGCAATCAGCCCCAGCATTTT.